Shown below are 7 T cell receptor beta chains from a single sample sequenced in a study of T cells after yellow fever vaccination. MiXCR, run by TCRdb on the 5' RACE reads, gives a single entry per CDR3 protein. The table shows about 69,000 distinct CDR3 sequences, with 5% to 6.5% occurring only once. Sequenced here: CD4+ T cells sorted from PBMCs, sampled less than 16 days after the first yellow fever vaccination. The source of these receptors is a young man who received the YFV17D yellow fever vaccine.

In this sample, this clonotype turned up many times. This sequence joins TRBV29-1 and TRBJ1-1; 8 nucleotides line up with TRBD1. With 6 bases clipped from V and 4 bases from J, the junction kept 10 bases outside the gene matches. The CDR3 spans 14 residues. Germline V lookup: CDR1 SQVTM, CDR2 ANQGSEA. CDR3: CSVGQGGWGTEAFF. The CDR3, as DNA: TGCAGCGTCGGACAGGGCGGATGGGGCACTGAAGCTTTCTTT.

Many counts were recorded for this clonotype. The rearrangement uses TRBV20-1 and TRBJ2-7; D unresolved. The length of the CDR3 is 12 residues. The V and J ends lost 4 bases and 6 bases respectively, with 13 bases between them. Germline CDR1 is DFQATT and CDR2 is SNEGSKA (reference sequence). CDR3 sequence (DNA): TGCAGTGCTAAAGACCGGTCGATCGAGCAGTACTTC. This encodes CSAKDRSIEQYF.

This clonotype was counted many times. V is TRBV6-2 or TRBV6-3 and J is TRBJ1-6; possible D gene TRBD1, 6 bases. V was shortened by 5 bases and J by 8 bases, with 16 bases between the two germline ends. Germline CDR1 and CDR2: MNHEY and SVGEGT. The CDR3 consists of 15 residues. The CDR3 region is CASSRSTGLHSPLHF. The CDR3 DNA is TGTGCCAGCAGTCGCAGTACAGGGCTTCATTCACCCCTCCACTTT.

Turning to this clonotype: Likely a read error: the CDR3 ends without its conserved phenylalanine or tryptophan. The chain links TRBV5-1 to TRBJ2-2; 7 positions agree with TRBD1. Germline CDR1 is SGHRS and CDR2 is YFSETQ. The CDR3 totals 14 residues. J lost 4 bases, V lost 6 bases, and 6 bases had no gene match. CDR3 loop: CASNIQGTTGELFC. The CDR3 nucleotides read TGCGCCAGCAACATACAGGGGACCACCGGGGAGCTGTTTTGT.

In its sample, this clonotype was seen many times. V usage is TRBV7-9 and J usage is TRBJ1-1; no clear D gene. Germline V gene lookup returns CDR1 SEHNR and CDR2 FQNEAQ (reference sequence). Deletions cut 4 bases from V and 1 base from J, with 4 bases between. The CDR3 covers 12 residues. CDR3 amino acids: CASSSKNTEAFF. CDR3 bases: TGTGCCAGCAGCTCAAAGAACACTGAAGCTTTCTTT.

This clonotype was detected ten times or more. The chain has TRBV12-3 or TRBV12-4 and TRBJ1-1; D remains ambiguous. CDR3 length equals 14 residues. The germline V and J ends were trimmed by 1 base and 4 bases, with 10 bases remaining between them. The CDR3 here is CASSLGWAGTEAFF. The CDR3 DNA reads as TGTGCCAGCAGTTTAGGTTGGGCAGGCACTGAAGCTTTCTTT.

This clonotype has a count of ten or more. The chain recombines TRBV7-2 with TRBJ2-3; no reliable D call. CDR1 and CDR2 from the germline V gene are SGHTA and FQGNSA. The V gene lost 5 bases and the J gene lost 2 bases, with 8 bases spanning the gap. The CDR3 has 13 amino acids. CDR3 in DNA: TGTGCCAGCAGCCGTCTCATCACAGATACGCAGTATTTT. Translated: CASSRLITDTQYF.